This TCR beta chain was observed in a study of cytomegalovirus exposure and HLA in healthy donors. Study-level results: In a later analysis, DRB1 alleles had the most associated TCRs; HLA-C alleles the fewest. Clonal expansion was found to be greater in HLA-associated TCR beta chains than in equally common others in a later analysis. Later on, analysis showed that most CMV-associated TCR beta chains appeared to be HLA-restricted.

The PCR made use of 60 Vbeta and 13 Jbeta primers. Measured with immunoSEQ multiplex PCR; TCRdb has only the in-frame clones, and not every one. The sample records 150,000 or so clones, around 84% being singletons. The CDR3 spans 20 residues. The germline CDR1 and CDR2 sequences are SGHVS and FNYEAQ. The J segment lost 1 base and the V segment lost 4 bases, leaving 15 bases of the junction unmatched. This clone was seen once. No antigen is known for it. The source of this sequence is a man in his late teens or twenties in good health and CMV-seronegative. What was sequenced was PBMCs. This chain connects TRBV7-6 to TRBJ2-5, with 13 bases matching TRBD2. The CDR3 bases are TGTGCCAGCAGCTCCGACTGGACTAGCGGGGGATTCGGGGGCCAAGAGACCCAGTACTTC. This gives the protein CASSSDWTSGGFGGQETQYF.